The 18 T cell receptor beta chains reported below all come from one sample, sequenced in a study of cytomegalovirus exposure and HLA in healthy donors. This PCR relied on a set of 60 Vbeta primers and 13 Jbeta primers. Method: immunoSEQ multiplex PCR; TCRdb's copy keeps in-frame clones and lacks some. The repertoire includes 87,000 or so clones, roughly three quarters of them detected once, and roughly 4.5% sits in the top ten. Sequenced input: PBMCs. The receptors were sampled from a woman aged 40 to 50 in good health and CMV-seronegative.

The rearrangement uses TRBV12-2 and TRBJ2-2; TRBD2, the table's D call, lacks a check against the DNA. TRBV12-2 is tagged as a pseudogene. The CDR3 is 20 amino acids. The CDR3 sequence is CASRLIGTSGLPNNTGELFF. DNA for the CDR3: TGTGCAAGTCGCTTAATAGGGACTAGCGGCCTCCCTAATAACACCGGGGAGCTGTTTTTT.

The CDR3: CASTRRSDRPPNTEAFF. The DNA of the CDR3 is TGTGCCAGCACCCGAAGGTCCGACAGGCCCCCGAACACTGAAGCTTTCTTT. The chain is built from TRBV5-4 and TRBJ1-1; weak D call: TRBD1 (6 bases). The CDR3 contains 17 residues. Germline assignment: CDR1 SGHNT and CDR2 YYREEE (reference sequence). Trimming took off 6 bases at V and 1 base at J, with 22 bases between the two ends.

V usage is TRBV21-1 and J usage is TRBJ1-2. TRBV21-1 is recorded as a pseudogene. This CDR3 contains 12 residues. Here the CDR3 reads CAIPVEAYGYTF. The CDR3 nucleotides are TGTGCCATCCCCGTGGAGGCCTATGGCTACACCTTC.

V and J are TRBV4-2 and TRBJ2-7; TRBD2 agrees at 12 bases. Germline V gives CDR1 LGHNA, CDR2 YNFKEQ. The CDR3 has 17 amino acids. V was clipped by 5 bases and J by 7 bases; unmatched bases: 15. The CDR3 DNA sequence: TGTGCCAGCAGCGAAAGGACTAGCGGGGACCTCCCTGGGGAGCAGTACTTC. Amino acid sequence: CASSERTSGDLPGEQYF.

The chain is built from TRBV2 and TRBJ2-5, with 7 bases fitting TRBD1. The junction had 15 bases not matched to a gene; V was cut back by 4 bases and J by 4 bases. In germline, CDR1 is SNHLY, CDR2 FYNNEI. The CDR3 is made up of 17 amino acids. The DNA of the CDR3 is TGTGCCAGCAGTGTGGTTGTAGTTGGACAGGTCGGAGAGACCCAGTACTTC. Its translation: CASSVVVVGQVGETQYF. Drawing the rest from reference TRBV2 and TRBJ2-5, the complete variable domain is EPEVTQTPSHQVTQMGQEVILRCVPISNHLYFYWYRQILGQKVEFLVSFYNNEISEKSEIFDDQFSVERPDGSNFTLKIRSTKLEDSAMYFCASSVVVVGQVGETQYFGPGTRLLVL.

The chain is built from TRBV6-1 and TRBJ1-5; D gene unclear. CDR3 length: 14 amino acids. Germline V CDR1 and CDR2: MNHNS, SASEGT. The V gene lost 5 bases and the J gene lost 1 base, with 9 bases spanning the gap. CDR3 amino acids: CASSRAMSNQPQHF. DNA for the CDR3: TGTGCCAGCAGTCGCGCTATGAGCAATCAGCCCCAGCATTTT.

The V gene is TRBV27, the J gene TRBJ2-5; weak D call: TRBD1 (6 bases). CDR3 length: 13 residues. Germline values: CDR1 MNHEY, CDR2 SMNVEV (reference sequence). Trimming shortened V by 5 bases and J by 5 bases, and 12 bases separated the two germline ends. DNA for the CDR3: TGTGCCAGCAGTAAACAGGGACGGGAGACCCAGTACTTC. This translates into CASSKQGRETQYF.

The chain combines TRBV5-5 with TRBJ1-5; D perhaps matches TRBD1 (5 bases). This CDR3 has 16 residues. V gave up 7 bases and J gave up 1 base, with 18 bases separating them. Germline values: CDR1 SGHKS, CDR2 YYEKEE (reference sequence). The CDR3, as DNA: TGTGCCAGCTCCCCGCCAGGGAAGAGGAGCAATCAGCCCCAGCATTTT. Amino acid sequence: CASSPPGKRSNQPQHF.

CDR3 loop: CSAGDSGNTIYF. The CDR3 nucleotides are TGCAGCGCCGGGGACAGCGGAAACACCATATATTTT. The V call is TRBV29-1, the J call TRBJ1-3, with 7 bases aligning to TRBD1. The ends lost 7 bases at V and 4 bases at J; junction bases unmatched: 4. Germline loops: CDR1 SQVTM, CDR2 ANQGSEA. CDR3 size: 12 residues.

This clone was counted a single time. The chain recombines TRBV28 with TRBJ1-1; D is uncertain. This CDR3 has 12 amino acids. CDR1 and CDR2 from the germline V gene are MDHEN and SYDVKM. V was trimmed by 3 bases and J by 7 bases, leaving 9 bases between them. The CDR3 nucleotides are TGTGCCAGCAGTTTTCGGGGATTTGAAGCTTTCTTT. Its translation: CASSFRGFEAFF.

V usage is TRBV5-1 and J usage is TRBJ1-4; 7 positions agree with TRBD1. This CDR3 spans 14 amino acids. J lost 6 bases, V lost 4 bases, and 6 bases had no gene match. In germline, CDR1 is SGHRS, CDR2 YFSETQ. This CDR3 is CASSQDRPHEKLFF. The CDR3 nucleotides read TGCGCCAGCAGCCAGGACAGGCCTCATGAAAAACTGTTTTTT.

With respect to this clone: The conserved phenylalanine or tryptophan normally closing the CDR3 is absent here, so this likely arose from a read error. This sequence joins TRBV7-6 and TRBJ1-4, with D perhaps matching TRBD1 (5 bases). Germline-derived CDR1 and CDR2 are SGHVS and FNYEAQ. The CDR3 length is 16 residues. Trimming stripped 1 base from V and 7 bases from J, with 16 bases between. CDR3 DNA sequence: TGTGCCAGCAGCTTAGACGCAGGGTTTTTAGGTGAAAAACTGTTTGTT. Its protein product is CASSLDAGFLGEKLFV.

V is TRBV28 and J is TRBJ2-1; D is uncertain. The CDR3 runs 15 residues. The V and J ends lost 6 bases and 8 bases respectively, with 20 bases between them. Germline CDR1 is MDHEN and CDR2 is SYDVKM. The CDR3 DNA reads TGTGCCAGCAGCCTGAGCGAAACACTCCACGATGAGCAGTTCTTC. Translating gives CASSLSETLHDEQFF.

The CDR3: CSVVGAGTGELFF. For the CDR3, the DNA is TGCAGCGTTGTGGGGGCTGGCACCGGGGAGCTGTTTTTT. This sequence joins TRBV29-1 and TRBJ2-2, with TRBD1 as a possible D gene (6 bases). V dropped 4 bases and J dropped 4 bases, with 10 bases sitting between them. The germline gives CDR1 SQVTM, CDR2 ANQGSEA. The CDR3 spans 13 residues.

The chain joins TRBV4-1 to TRBJ1-2; D call uncertain. The germline gives CDR1 MGHRA, CDR2 YSYEKL. The V end lost 0 bases, the J end lost 2 bases, and 16 bases lay between the germline ends. The CDR3 sequence is 17 residues long. The CDR3 region is CASSQDQEASSNYGYTF. CDR3 nucleotides: TGCGCCAGCAGCCAAGATCAAGAAGCTTCTTCCAACTATGGCTACACCTTC.

The chain uses TRBV18 and TRBJ2-3, with 10 bases matching TRBD2. The CDR3 is 16 residues long. The germline CDR1 and CDR2 sequences are KGHSH and LQKENI. J was trimmed by 2 bases and V by 0 bases; bases with no gene match: 2. CDR3 sequence: CASSPPSGGATDTQYF. As DNA, the CDR3 is TGTGCCAGCTCACCACCCAGCGGGGGGGCCACAGATACGCAGTATTTT.

The V call is TRBV2, the J call TRBJ2-3; unclear D gene. CDR1 and CDR2 (germline): SNHLY, FYNNEI. V was cut by 8 bases and J by 4 bases, with 10 bases left in between. The CDR3 sequence is 12 residues long. The CDR3: CASFLVSDTQYF. CDR3 DNA: TGTGCCAGCTTCCTCGTGTCAGATACGCAGTATTTT. Supplemented by reference TRBV2 and TRBJ2-3, the full variable domain reads EPEVTQTPSHQVTQMGQEVILRCVPISNHLYFYWYRQILGQKVEFLVSFYNNEISEKSEIFDDQFSVERPDGSNFTLKIRSTKLEDSAMYFCASFLVSDTQYFGPGTRLTVL.

The V call is TRBV6-5, the J call TRBJ1-5; a weak D match, TRBD1 (5 bases). With 6 bases removed from V and 7 bases from J, the gap between germline ends came to 19 bases. The CDR3 consists of 15 residues. The germline V gene has CDR1 MNHEY and CDR2 SVGAGI. Here the CDR3 DNA reads TGTGCCAGCAGCTCCAGCTACACGGGGGTCCAGCCCCAGCATTTT. Residues: CASSSSYTGVQPQHF.